Each of the 9 T cell receptor beta chains below was sequenced from the same sample in a study of HIV-infected children after antiretroviral therapy interruption. Stated treatment: PENTA 11 planned treatment interruption arm or continuous ART arm. RNA-based 3' RACE libraries used unique molecular identifiers. TCRdb itself ran the 3' RACE reads through MiXCR, one entry per CDR3 protein. The sample lists 45,000 to 50,000 distinct CDR3 sequences; 4.3% were seen once. Sequenced material: CD45RA+ CD4+ T cells from PBMCs, pooled from several time points, taken from a donor given antiretroviral therapy, either interrupted or continuous. The sample's subset: naive CD4+ CD45RA+ CD45RO- T cells. Source of these receptors: a pool of human donors with HIV.

The V call is TRBV29-1, the J call TRBJ2-5, with D possibly matching TRBD1 (5 bases). This CDR3 contains 13 residues. Germline V gene sequence: CDR1 SQVTM, CDR2 ANQGSEA. V dropped 1 base and J dropped 2 bases, with 8 bases sitting between them. The CDR3, as DNA: TGCAGCGTTGAAGGCAGGGTACAAGAGACCCAGTACTTC. Protein sequence: CSVEGRVQETQYF.

The chain couples TRBV2 to TRBJ2-3; tentative D call: TRBD1 (5 bases). CDR1 and CDR2 from the germline V gene are SNHLY and FYNNEI. Trimming took 4 bases from V and 4 from J, leaving 15 bases between them. The CDR3 consists of 15 residues. CDR3 sequence: CASSGRGRNPDTQYF. CDR3 in DNA: TGTGCCAGCAGTGGAAGGGGCAGAAACCCAGATACGCAGTATTTT.

This clonotype was counted only a few times. The J gene is TRBJ1-5, the V gene TRBV12-3 or TRBV12-4; unclear D gene. The CDR3 is 16 residues long. Trimming left V 6 bases short and J 0 bases short, with 15 bases between. The CDR3 region is CASSLTGRASNQPQHF. Written as DNA, the CDR3 is TGTGCCAGCAGCCTAACGGGAAGAGCTAGCAATCAGCCCCAGCATTTT.

The sample holds a few counts of this clonotype. The CDR3 sequence: CASSEFLVSNQPQHF. The CDR3 bases are TGTGCCAGCAGTGAATTCCTCGTTAGCAATCAGCCCCAGCATTTT. The chain uses TRBV6-1 and TRBJ1-5, with D unresolved. Germline loops: CDR1 MNHNS, CDR2 SASEGT. V shed 2 bases and J shed 0 bases, with 8 bases lying between them. The CDR3 covers 15 residues.

The genes are TRBV28 and TRBJ2-1; D is perhaps TRBD1 or TRBD2 (5 bases each). Trimming took off 4 bases at V and 7 bases at J, with 17 bases between the two ends. The CDR3 covers 15 residues. Germline lookup yields CDR1 MDHEN and CDR2 SYDVKM. CDR3 nucleotides: TGTGCCAGCAGTTCAACCGGGACCCGCTGGAATGAGCAGTTCTTC. It encodes CASSSTGTRWNEQFF. Full variable domain (remainder filled in from reference TRBV28 and TRBJ2-1): DVKVTQSSRYLVKRTGEKVFLECVQDMDHENMFWYRQDPGLGLRLIYFSYDVKMKEKGDIPEGYSVSREKKERFSLILESASTNQTSMYLCASSSTGTRWNEQFFGPGTRLTVL.

Ten or more counts support this clonotype. The chain has TRBV5-8 and TRBJ1-6; D not resolved. The germline V gene encodes CDR1 SGHTS and CDR2 YDEGEE. There are 12 residues in the CDR3. Trimming shortened V by 4 bases and J by 11 bases, and 10 bases separated the two germline ends. The CDR3 sequence is CASSLEVPPLHF. CDR3 DNA sequence: TGTGCCAGCAGCCTCGAGGTGCCACCCCTCCACTTT.

This clonotype was recorded at least ten times. The rearrangement links TRBV12-3 or TRBV12-4 to TRBJ2-2; TRBD2 might be the D (7 bases). This CDR3 has 15 amino acids. V lost 7 bases and J lost 4, with 16 bases in between. CDR3 in amino acids: CASILTGGRTGELFF. DNA of the CDR3: TGTGCCAGCATCCTCACGGGGGGCCGCACCGGGGAGCTGTTTTTT.

This clonotype was counted many times. J is TRBJ2-2 and V is TRBV11-3; TRBD2 matches at 11 bases. Germline V gene lookup returns CDR1 SGHNT and CDR2 YENEEA. The CDR3 has 19 residues. V lost 5 bases, J lost 0 bases, and 11 bases stayed unmatched. CDR3 DNA: TGTGCCAGCAGCCCCACTCTGACTAGCGGGGAAACGAACACCGGGGAGCTGTTTTTT. Protein: CASSPTLTSGETNTGELFF.

This clonotype appeared many times. The chain employs TRBV12-3 or TRBV12-4 and TRBJ1-6, with a tentative D call TRBD1 (5 bases). The ends were cut back, 8 bases at V and 10 bases at J, with 18 bases in the middle. This CDR3 comprises 14 residues. CDR3 DNA sequence: TGTGCCAGCGGCTTGAGGGGCCTCAGCTCACCCCTCCACTTT. Translating gives CASGLRGLSSPLHF.